This T cell receptor (beta chain) was sequenced during a study of T cell repertoires in cytomegalovirus infection. In regard to this clonotype: The antigen is not known.

In TCRdb, the reads were re-called with MiXCR into one record per CDR3 protein. The sample lists hundreds of thousands of distinct CDR3 sequences, around a third occurring once. V lost 3 bases and J lost 4; bases outside the gene matches: 5. The CDR3 sequence is 15 residues long. CDR1 is MNHEY and CDR2 is SMNVEV in the germline V gene (reference sequence). The TCR originated in a human donor in good health (CMV status not recorded). Some clones in this sample may be carry-over from other donors' samples. The chain uses TRBV27 and TRBJ2-1; TRBD2 agrees at 8 bases. Sequences were derived from cultured PBMCs, sampled from culture after CMV antigen stimulation. CDR3 in amino acids: CASSFELAAYNEQFF. The CDR3 DNA reads TGTGCCAGCAGTTTTGAACTAGCGGCGTACAATGAGCAGTTCTTC.